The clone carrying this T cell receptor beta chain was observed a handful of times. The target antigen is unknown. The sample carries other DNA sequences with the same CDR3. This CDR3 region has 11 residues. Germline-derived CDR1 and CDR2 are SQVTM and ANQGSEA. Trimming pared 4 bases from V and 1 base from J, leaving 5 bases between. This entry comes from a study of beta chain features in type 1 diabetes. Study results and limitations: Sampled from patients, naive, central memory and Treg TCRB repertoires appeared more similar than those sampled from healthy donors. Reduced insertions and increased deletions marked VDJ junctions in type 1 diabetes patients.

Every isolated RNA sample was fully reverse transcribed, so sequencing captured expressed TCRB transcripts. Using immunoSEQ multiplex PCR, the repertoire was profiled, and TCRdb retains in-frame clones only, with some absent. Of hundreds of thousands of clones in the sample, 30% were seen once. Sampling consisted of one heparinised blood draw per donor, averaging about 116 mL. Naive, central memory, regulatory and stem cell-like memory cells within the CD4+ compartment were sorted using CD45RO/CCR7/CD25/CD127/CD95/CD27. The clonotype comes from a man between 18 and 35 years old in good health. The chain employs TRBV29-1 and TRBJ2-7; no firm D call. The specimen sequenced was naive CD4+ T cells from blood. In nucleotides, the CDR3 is TGCAGCGTTGGGTTTTCCTACGAGCAGTACTTC. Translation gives CSVGFSYEQYF.